This T cell receptor beta chain was found in a study of blood T cell repertoires in COVID-19. Authors' methods: Using reference gene primer amplification, nucleated cell counts were estimated. Clones were sequenced by immunoSEQ multiplex PCR, and TCRdb holds only the in-frame ones, with some missing. From that table come the V and J calls and clone size; the DNA was used to work out D and trimming. Of over 110,000 clones listed, over 70% are singletons. There are 13 residues in the CDR3. Unmatched junction bases numbered 9, after V lost 4 bases and J lost 16 bases. Germline V gene data show CDR1 as SGHRS and CDR2 as YFSETQ.

The TCR originated in an older man who had recovered from COVID-19. The V and J genes are TRBV5-1 and TRBJ2-1; 12 bases fit TRBD2. Sequenced material: peripheral blood. DNA for the CDR3: TGCGCCAGCAGCCTAGGACTAGCGGGGAGGGAATTCTTC. This sequence encodes CASSLGLAGREFF.